This passage covers 12 T cell receptor beta chains from one sample sequenced in a study of T cells after posttransplantation cyclophosphamide. Busulfan-fludarabine conditioning, marrow transplant, and cyclophosphamide on days +3 and +4 were administered. TCRdb's copy holds only in-frame clones and misses some; the assay was immunoSEQ multiplex PCR. The sample shows roughly 8,000 clones, none of them appearing just once. Specimen: PBMCs, collected after allogeneic stem cell transplant with posttransplant cyclophosphamide. The origin of the receptors is a female patient between 50 and 59 years old who received an allogeneic stem cell transplant from a related donor, was CMV-positive, and had no GVHD. The graft donor may be the source of some T cells.

In this sample, this clone turned up a few times. CDR3 nucleotides: TGTGCCAGCAGTATAAGCGGGGAGGCAGATACGCAGTATTTT. Amino acid sequence: CASSISGEADTQYF. The chain uses TRBV11-2 and TRBJ2-3, with 7 bases identical to TRBD2. The CDR3 totals 14 residues. V lost 6 bases to trimming and J lost 4 bases; unmatched junction nucleotides: 7. From germline, CDR1 is SGHAT and CDR2 FQNNGV.

This clone was seen ten or more times. V usage is TRBV12-3 or TRBV12-4 and J usage is TRBJ1-1; 8 bases agree with TRBD1. The CDR3 is 15 amino acids. Trimming removed 4 bases from V and 10 bases from J; junction bases left unmatched: 14. The CDR3 is CASSSLGQGSFSAFF. The CDR3 nucleotides read TGTGCCAGCAGTTCCCTCGGACAGGGAAGTTTTTCAGCTTTCTTT.

This clone was picked up many times. V and J are TRBV2 and TRBJ2-7, with 12 bases lining up with TRBD1. There are 14 residues in the CDR3. V was clipped by 8 bases and J by 4 bases; unmatched bases: 6. Germline-derived CDR1 and CDR2 are SNHLY and FYNNEI. CDR3 sequence reads: CASAGQGAYYEQYF. CDR3 coding DNA: TGTGCCAGCGCGGGACAGGGGGCCTATTACGAGCAGTACTTC.

This clone was seen at least ten times. The chain links TRBV6-6 to TRBJ2-7, with D maybe TRBD2 (6 bases). The germline V gene has CDR1 MNHNY and CDR2 SVGAGI (reference sequence). This CDR3 has 15 residues. Between the trimmed V and J ends, which lost 4 bases and 2 bases, there was a span of 15 bases. The CDR3 is CASSFETRGPYEQYF. The CDR3 coding sequence is TGTGCCAGCAGTTTCGAGACTAGAGGCCCCTACGAGCAGTACTTC.

In this sample, this clone turned up many times. V usage is TRBV11-2 and J usage is TRBJ2-1; maybe TRBD1 (5 bases). Trimming removed 2 bases at V and 4 bases at J, with 6 bases between. CDR1 is SGHAT and CDR2 is FQNNGV in the germline V gene. The CDR3 is 13 amino acids. The CDR3 nucleotides are TGTGCCAGCAGCTTAACAGGATACAATGAGCAGTTCTTC. Protein: CASSLTGYNEQFF.

In this sample, this clone turned up many times. An end of the junction differs from the germline gene, which may be a read error. This chain joins TRBV20-1 and TRBJ2-5, with a weak D call TRBD2 (5 bases). CDR1 and CDR2 from the germline V gene are DFQATT and SNEGSKA (reference sequence). The CDR3 is 11 residues long. DNA of the CDR3: TGCAGTGCCCGTTCCGGACTCCCCATTAACTTC. Protein: CSARSGLPINF.

This clone was detected ten times or more. The chain links TRBV4-2 to TRBJ2-7; TRBD2 matches at 11 bases. The CDR3 has 17 residues. Germline CDR1 is LGHNA and CDR2 is YNFKEQ. V was clipped by 0 bases and J by 6 bases; unmatched bases: 10. The CDR3 spells CASSQDQGRLAGGEQYF. CDR3 nucleotides: TGTGCCAGCAGCCAAGATCAGGGTAGGCTAGCGGGAGGCGAGCAGTACTTC.

V and J are TRBV6-1 and TRBJ1-6, with TRBD1 matching over 9 bases. V shed 10 bases, J shed 7 bases, and the junction held 8 bases outside the gene matches. The CDR3 spans 14 residues. Germline V gene lookup returns CDR1 MNHNS and CDR2 SASEGT. The CDR3 DNA follows: TGTGCCATCGCCCGGGACAGGGAAAATTCACCCCTCCACTTT. Protein product: CAIARDRENSPLHF.

In its sample, this clone was seen many times. CDR3 sequence reads: CASGRQGENTEAFF. In nucleotides, the CDR3 is TGTGCCAGCGGAAGACAGGGTGAGAACACTGAAGCTTTCTTT. This sequence joins TRBV12-3 or TRBV12-4 and TRBJ1-1; 7 nucleotides agree with TRBD1. This CDR3 contains 14 residues. V lost 8 bases, J lost 1 base, and 7 bases stayed unmatched.

This clone has just a few counts. This rearrangement joins TRBV12-3 or TRBV12-4 to TRBJ2-6, with 14 positions matching TRBD2. The CDR3 is 18 amino acids. Germline trimming cut 6 bases from V and 4 bases from J; bases unmatched to any gene: 8. The CDR3 region has the DNA TGTGCCAGCAGCCTGACTAGCGGGAGGGTTGGGGGGGCCAACGTCCTGACTTTC. This translates into CASSLTSGRVGGANVLTF.

This clone was detected many times. This rearrangement joins TRBV12-3 or TRBV12-4 to TRBJ2-3; TRBD1 aligns across 8 bases. V shed 1 base, J shed 14 bases, and the junction held 8 bases outside the gene matches. This CDR3 has 13 residues. The CDR3 reads CASSLVQDRVGYF. In nucleotides, the CDR3 is TGTGCCAGCAGTTTAGTGCAGGACAGGGTGGGGTATTTT.

This clone was counted between two and nine times. This chain connects TRBV5-4 to TRBJ1-1, with D perhaps TRBD1 (6 bases). Germline assignment: CDR1 SGHNT and CDR2 YYREEE (reference sequence). The CDR3 spans 12 residues. Trimming removed 4 bases at V and 5 bases at J, with 9 bases between. The CDR3: CASSPTGTEAFF. The CDR3 DNA is TGTGCCAGCAGCCCCACAGGGACTGAAGCTTTCTTT.